This entry is about one TCR beta chain. The sample originates from a study of blood T cell repertoires in COVID-19. In the study overall: Donors in the United States, Italy and Spain gave samples during acute or convalescent COVID-19. The cDNA or gDNA used as material had been derived from T cells, B-cell-depleted T cells, or PBMCs.

This CDR3 region has 15 residues. CDR1 is SGHTA and CDR2 is FQGTGA in the germline V gene. After removal of 1 base from V and 10 bases from J, the junction contained 8 bases not matched to a gene. Under the authors' procedure: The assay estimated nucleated cells by amplifying reference gene primers. TCRdb's copy holds only in-frame clones and misses some; the assay was immunoSEQ multiplex PCR. That table supplies the V and J calls and clone size; D and trimming were determined from the DNA. The data show 150,000 or so clones, with roughly 88% seen just once and roughly 7.2% held by the top ten. The rearrangement uses TRBV7-3 and TRBJ2-1; 9 bases fit TRBD2. Specimen: peripheral blood. The sequence derives from a woman in her forties or fifties in a cohort sampled during active or convalescent COVID-19. The CDR3 DNA follows: TGTGCCAGCAGCTTAATTGGCGGGGGGGCTACGGAGCAGTTCTTC. Its translation: CASSLIGGGATEQFF.